The rows below give T cell receptor beta chains drawn from one sample of a study of T cells after yellow fever vaccination. TCRdb ran MiXCR on the 5' RACE reads and lists one entry per CDR3 protein. This table has around 320,000 distinct CDR3 sequences, 8.7% appearing once. Sample: CD4+ T cells sorted from PBMCs, taken 5 days after the yellow fever booster vaccination. These receptor sequences come from a man between 18 and 35 years old who received the YFV17D yellow fever vaccine. Each CDR3 is given with its conserved first and last residue.

V gene: TRBV9; J gene: TRBJ2-3; CDR3 protein: CASSVPDRGFGDTQYF
V gene: TRBV20-1; J gene: TRBJ1-1; CDR3 protein: CSASHPMSDTEAFF
V gene: TRBV4-2; J gene: TRBJ1-1; CDR3 protein: CASSQVSGRGTNTEAFF
V gene: TRBV27; J gene: TRBJ2-7; CDR3 protein: CASSLHRTAGDYEQYF
V gene: TRBV19; J gene: TRBJ2-7; CDR3 protein: CASAREISYEQYF
V gene: TRBV12-3/TRBV12-4; J gene: TRBJ1-5; CDR3 protein: CASSFEVGDYFQPQHF
V gene: TRBV20-1; J gene: TRBJ1-2; CDR3 protein: CSAPDRGRDYGYTF
V gene: TRBV29-1; J gene: TRBJ2-5; CDR3 protein: CSVALGTAQETQYF
V gene: TRBV7-3; J gene: TRBJ2-1; CDR3 protein: CASSFGDPNEQFF
V gene: TRBV7-3; J gene: TRBJ2-1; CDR3 protein: CASSLISGGDYEQFF
V gene: TRBV6-5; J gene: TRBJ1-2; CDR3 protein: CASSYRGGYGYTF
V gene: TRBV7-3; J gene: TRBJ1-2; CDR3 protein: CASSPHPTGDGYTF
V gene: TRBV7-9; J gene: TRBJ1-4; CDR3 protein: CASSFGIMGVEKLFF
V gene: TRBV6-1; J gene: TRBJ1-6; CDR3 protein: CASSEVGAQNSPLHF
V gene: TRBV29-1; J gene: TRBJ2-6; CDR3 protein: CSGGDGANVLTF
V gene: TRBV29-1; J gene: TRBJ1-5; CDR3 protein: CSASDGILGNQPQHF
V gene: TRBV11-2; J gene: TRBJ2-7; CDR3 protein: CASSLVEGRGEQYF
V gene: TRBV7-9; J gene: TRBJ2-1; CDR3 protein: CASSPGWGGLEKNEQFF
V gene: TRBV7-9; J gene: TRBJ1-2; CDR3 protein: CASSWGAALDSYGYTF
V gene: TRBV20-1; J gene: TRBJ2-1; CDR3 protein: CSAGRGGVQFF
V gene: TRBV20-1; J gene: TRBJ2-3; CDR3 protein: CSALLQGVDTQYF
V gene: TRBV6-5; J gene: TRBJ2-2; CDR3 protein: CASSSLRRNTGELFF
V gene: TRBV7-3; J gene: TRBJ2-2; CDR3 protein: CASSFPAGGTGELFF
V gene: TRBV29-1; J gene: TRBJ1-1; CDR3 protein: CSVKPMRTEAFF
V gene: TRBV6-5; J gene: TRBJ2-1; CDR3 protein: CASSTTDAGSYNEQFF
V gene: TRBV2; J gene: TRBJ2-5; CDR3 protein: CASGQGQTSEETQYF
V gene: TRBV3-1; J gene: TRBJ2-3; CDR3 protein: CASRQTLSADTQYF
V gene: TRBV9; J gene: TRBJ2-1; CDR3 protein: CASSVGSYNEQFF
V gene: TRBV30; J gene: TRBJ2-7; CDR3 protein: CAWSVPAYEQYF
V gene: TRBV3-1; J gene: TRBJ2-4; CDR3 protein: CASSLQGGDIQYF
V gene: TRBV19; J gene: TRBJ2-5; CDR3 protein: CASSTPLAGVETQYF
V gene: TRBV12-3/TRBV12-4; J gene: TRBJ1-3; CDR3 protein: CASSSGPDSSGNTIYF
V gene: TRBV10-3; J gene: TRBJ1-6; CDR3 protein: CAISEDRGLSPLHF
V gene: TRBV12-3/TRBV12-4; J gene: TRBJ1-6; CDR3 protein: CASSFWTVSNSPLHF
V gene: TRBV7-2; J gene: TRBJ2-1; CDR3 protein: CASRLAGALLYNEQFF
V gene: TRBV5-1; J gene: TRBJ2-5; CDR3 protein: CASSLVSGPQETQYF
V gene: TRBV6-5; J gene: TRBJ2-2; CDR3 protein: CASAWTAVNTGELFF
V gene: TRBV20-1; J gene: TRBJ2-2; CDR3 protein: CSARPPGTAGTGELFF
V gene: TRBV11-2; J gene: TRBJ2-3; CDR3 protein: CASSLIVDTQYF
V gene: TRBV6-5; J gene: TRBJ1-1; CDR3 protein: CASSYSLAAGTEAFF
V gene: TRBV5-6; J gene: TRBJ2-2; CDR3 protein: CASSSEKQGAGELFF
V gene: TRBV6-5; J gene: TRBJ1-1; CDR3 protein: CASRTWGRQNTEAFF
V gene: TRBV6-2/TRBV6-3; J gene: TRBJ1-5; CDR3 protein: CASSYSTQPQHF
V gene: TRBV7-2; J gene: TRBJ2-5; CDR3 protein: CASSPQRQETQYF
V gene: TRBV7-2; J gene: TRBJ2-3; CDR3 protein: CASSYIRLAGSTDTQYF
V gene: TRBV12-3/TRBV12-4; J gene: TRBJ1-1; CDR3 protein: CASAGRQNTEAFF
V gene: TRBV10-3; J gene: TRBJ1-5; CDR3 protein: CAISEVVRNQPQHF
V gene: TRBV7-3; J gene: TRBJ2-3; CDR3 protein: CASSAGGLGDTQYF
V gene: TRBV25-1; J gene: TRBJ1-1; CDR3 protein: CASSQRRGPNTEAFF
V gene: TRBV20-1; J gene: TRBJ2-3; CDR3 protein: CSASGALKSTDTQYF
V gene: TRBV3-1; J gene: TRBJ2-5; CDR3 protein: CASSQDRVGIQETQYF
V gene: TRBV27; J gene: TRBJ1-5; CDR3 protein: CASSFGGRGNQPQHF
V gene: TRBV7-3; J gene: TRBJ2-1; CDR3 protein: CASSLTVNSYNEQFF
V gene: TRBV10-2; J gene: TRBJ1-2; CDR3 protein: CASSEWAGGDGYTF
V gene: TRBV29-1; J gene: TRBJ1-2; CDR3 protein: CSIGGLSSYGYTF
V gene: TRBV7-2; J gene: TRBJ1-1; CDR3 protein: CASSSVRGAEAFF
V gene: TRBV12-3/TRBV12-4; J gene: TRBJ2-3; CDR3 protein: CASSLSWGSTDTQYF
V gene: TRBV28; J gene: TRBJ2-7; CDR3 protein: CASSGPGQSSSYEQYF
V gene: TRBV20-1; J gene: TRBJ2-1; CDR3 protein: CSEGGPEGNNEQFF